These 20 T cell receptor beta chains were all obtained from the same sample, sequenced in a study of blood T cells in healthy people across ages. A second PCR of roughly 7 to 11 cycles used a sample-barcoded 5' primer and a J-beta primer mix. TCRdb called the 5' RACE reads again in MiXCR, with one record for every CDR3 protein. This repertoire shows 1.6 million or so distinct CDR3 sequences, roughly 32% found once; its top ten account for about 11%. Source material: blood. These receptors were obtained from a woman aged 30 to 39 in good health.

Note on this clonotype: One end of the junction does not line up with germline, which may come from a read error. The chain has TRBV5-1 and TRBJ2-2; tentatively, D is TRBD2 (5 bases). The CDR3 runs 15 residues. CDR1 and CDR2 (germline): SGHRS, YFSETQ. DNA of the CDR3: TGCGCCAGCAGGGTAGTAGGGTCGAACACCGGGGAGCGGTTTTTT. Its protein is CASRVVGSNTGERFF.

The chain's CDR3 is CASSSRTSVRPSTNEQFF. In DNA form, the CDR3 reads TGTGCCAGCAGCTCCCGGACTAGCGTGAGGCCCAGCACCAATGAGCAGTTCTTC. The chain is built from TRBV4-2 and TRBJ2-1; TRBD2 matches 9 bases. Germline-derived CDR1 and CDR2 are LGHNA and YNFKEQ. The CDR3 totals 18 residues. The J segment lost 6 bases and the V segment lost 5 bases, leaving 17 bases of the junction unmatched.

The J gene is TRBJ2-1, the V gene TRBV7-2; tentative D call: TRBD2 (5 bases). The CDR3 is 13 residues long. Trimming stripped 4 bases from V and 5 bases from J, with 9 bases between. CDR1 SGHTA and CDR2 FQGNSA come from the germline V gene. The CDR3 loop is CASSSGVHNEQFF. For the CDR3, the DNA is TGTGCCAGCAGCTCCGGGGTTCACAATGAGCAGTTCTTC. Variable domain in full (rest from reference TRBV7-2 and TRBJ2-1): GAGVSQSPSNKVTEKGKDVELRCDPISGHTALYWYRQSLGQGLEFLIYFQGNSAPDKSGLPSDRFSAERTGGSVSTLTIQRTQQEDSAVYLCASSSGVHNEQFFGPGTRLTVL.

This rearrangement joins TRBV7-9 to TRBJ2-2; 10 bases agree with TRBD2. Germline CDR1 SEHNR, CDR2 FQNEAQ (reference sequence). The CDR3 is made up of 16 amino acids. V trimming: 6 bases; J trimming: 0 bases; junction bases outside the gene matches: 4. The CDR3 sequence is CASRSGTSANTGELFF. CDR3 in DNA: TGTGCCAGCAGATCCGGGACTAGCGCGAACACCGGGGAGCTGTTTTTT.

Regarding this clonotype: This may stem from a read error, because a much larger clone lies one nucleotide away. The chain employs TRBV6-1 and TRBJ1-2; TRBD1 matches at 7 bases. Germline values: CDR1 MNHNS, CDR2 SASEGT. Trimming cost V 6 bases and J 4 bases; bases outside gene matches: 8. The CDR3 totals 14 residues. In nucleotides, the CDR3 is TGTGCCAGCAGGTCGGGACAGATCCCCTATGGCTACACCTTC. This sequence encodes CASRSGQIPYGYTF.

This clonotype was counted a few times. The CDR3: CASSSGTHSSYEQYF. Written as DNA, the CDR3 is TGTGCCAGCAGCTCCGGGACCCACAGCTCCTACGAGCAGTACTTC. J is TRBJ2-7 and V is TRBV7-9, with D perhaps being TRBD1 or TRBD2 (5 bases each). From germline, CDR1 is SEHNR and CDR2 FQNEAQ (reference sequence). V gave up 4 bases and J gave up 0 bases, with 13 bases separating them. The CDR3 has 15 amino acids.

The rearrangement joins TRBV7-9 to TRBJ2-3, with TRBD2 identical over 9 bases. CDR1 is SEHNR and CDR2 is FQNEAQ in the germline V gene (reference sequence). Trimming removed 1 base from V and 4 bases from J; junction bases left unmatched: 6. This CDR3 spans 16 amino acids. In DNA form, the CDR3 reads TGTGCCAGCAGCTTAGTAGAGGCGGGGGGGTCAGATACGCAGTATTTT. This codes for CASSLVEAGGSDTQYF.

V is TRBV20-1 and J is TRBJ2-6; no clear D. V was clipped by 6 bases and J by 0 bases, with 6 bases between them. Germline V CDR1 and CDR2: DFQATT, SNEGSKA (reference sequence). The CDR3 has 13 amino acids. The CDR3 coding sequence is TGCAGTGCCCCAGTCTCTGGGGCCAACGTCCTGACTTTC. This codes for CSAPVSGANVLTF.

The V call is TRBV21-1, the J call TRBJ2-7. TRBV21-1 is a pseudogene. The CDR3 covers 16 residues. For the CDR3, the DNA is TGTGCCAGCAGCAAACCAGAAGGGAAATTTTCCTACGAGCAGTACTTC. Its protein product is CASSKPEGKFSYEQYF.

This chain joins TRBV5-1 and TRBJ2-5; 7 bases are a match to TRBD2. Germline loops: CDR1 SGHRS, CDR2 YFSETQ. Trimming took 5 bases from V and 11 from J; bases not matched to a gene: 12. The CDR3 covers 13 residues. The CDR3 bases are TGCGCCAGCAGTACCGGGACTACGGGAGAGCAGTACTTC. Residues: CASSTGTTGEQYF.

V is TRBV6-1 and J is TRBJ2-4; D uncertain. The assigned J gene may be wrong: the sequence end matches TRBJ2-5 better. From germline, CDR1 is MNHNS and CDR2 SASEGT. The CDR3 is made up of 14 amino acids. The CDR3 DNA follows: TGTGCCAGCAGTGAATCGAGACTGCAAGAGACCCAGTACTTC. It codes for CASSESRLQETQYF.

This clonotype was observed once. This chain links TRBV11-3 with TRBJ2-7, with 9 bases aligning to TRBD1. Germline loops: CDR1 SGHNT, CDR2 YENEEA. The CDR3 consists of 16 residues. The J segment lost 1 base and the V segment lost 5 bases, leaving 9 bases of the junction unmatched. CDR3 loop: CASSPNSGTGSYEQYF. CDR3 DNA sequence: TGTGCCAGCAGCCCCAACAGCGGGACAGGGTCCTACGAGCAGTACTTC.

V is TRBV6-5 and J is TRBJ2-1, with 14 bases identical to TRBD2. This CDR3 region has 14 residues. Losses at the gene ends were 11 bases for V and 8 bases for J; bases not matched to a gene: 8. CDR1 is MNHEY, CDR2 SVGAGI, per germline. In DNA, the CDR3 is TGTGCCGGCAAGGGACTAGCGGGAGCCCATGAGCAGTTCTTC. This encodes CAGKGLAGAHEQFF.

The rearrangement joins TRBV12-3 or TRBV12-4 to TRBJ2-2; 9 nucleotides align to TRBD2. J gave up 1 base and V 5 bases, and 5 bases lay outside the gene matches. The CDR3 extends over 16 amino acids. The CDR3 DNA reads as TGTGCCAGCAGTCGCGGTAGCGGGGGGAACACCGGGGAGCTGTTTTTT. It is translated as CASSRGSGGNTGELFF.

The chain uses TRBV9 and TRBJ2-6; D remains unclear. With 0 bases removed from V and 1 base from J, the gap between germline ends came to 8 bases. Looked up from germline, CDR1 is SGDLS and CDR2 is YYNGEE. CDR3 size: 16 residues. The CDR3 region is CASSVGWSSGANVLTF. In DNA form, the CDR3 reads TGTGCCAGCAGCGTAGGATGGTCTTCTGGGGCCAACGTCCTGACTTTC. Supplemented by reference TRBV9 and TRBJ2-6, the full variable domain reads DSGVTQTPKHLITATGQRVTLRCSPRSGDLSVYWYQQSLDQGLQFLIQYYNGEERAKGNILERFSAQQFPDLHSELNLSSLELGDSALYFCASSVGWSSGANVLTFGAGSRLTVL.

This clonotype appeared a few times. The chain couples TRBV29-1 to TRBJ2-7, with 7 bases matching TRBD1. The CDR3 sequence is 11 residues long. V lost 6 bases to trimming and J lost 10 bases; unmatched junction nucleotides: 9. Germline-derived CDR1 and CDR2 are SQVTM and ANQGSEA. CDR3 in DNA: TGCAGCGTAGGGGGCCTCGGAACCCAGTACTTC. Its translation is CSVGGLGTQYF.

V is TRBV7-9 and J is TRBJ2-1, with 10 bases matching TRBD1. The ends lost 6 bases at V and 4 bases at J; junction bases unmatched: 6. The CDR3 is made up of 15 amino acids. Germline assignment: CDR1 SEHNR and CDR2 FQNEAQ (reference sequence). The CDR3 reads CASRRDRGQYNEQFF. The CDR3 DNA reads TGTGCCAGCAGACGAGACAGGGGGCAATACAATGAGCAGTTCTTC.

A word on this clonotype: Just one base apart from a much larger clone, this may be a read error. V is TRBV20-1 and J is TRBJ1-2; 10 bases match TRBD1. After removal of 0 bases from V and 12 bases from J, the junction contained 22 bases not matched to a gene. The CDR3 length is 18 residues. Germline assignment: CDR1 DFQATT and CDR2 SNEGSKA (reference sequence). The CDR3 region has the DNA TGCAGTGCTAGAGAGCCCGGACGGGACAGGGGTGATGGTAGGGGCCACACCTTC. It encodes CSAREPGRDRGDGRGHTF.

Comment on this clonotype: This may be a read error: a much more frequent sequence differs by one nucleotide. The chain has TRBV12-3 or TRBV12-4 and TRBJ2-1, with D possibly TRBD2 on 6 matching bases. The CDR3 has 12 amino acids. In DNA, the CDR3 is TGTGCCGGCAGTTTAGGAGGGGCTGAGCAGTTCTTC. Its translation: CAGSLGGAEQFF.

V and J are TRBV9 and TRBJ2-2; TRBD2 matches 10 bases. The CDR3 covers 16 residues. V lost 0 bases and J lost 2; bases outside the gene matches: 1. Looked up from germline, CDR1 is SGDLS and CDR2 is YYNGEE. This chain's CDR3 is CASSVASGGNTGELFF. The CDR3 bases are TGTGCCAGCAGCGTAGCTAGCGGGGGCAACACCGGGGAGCTGTTTTTT.